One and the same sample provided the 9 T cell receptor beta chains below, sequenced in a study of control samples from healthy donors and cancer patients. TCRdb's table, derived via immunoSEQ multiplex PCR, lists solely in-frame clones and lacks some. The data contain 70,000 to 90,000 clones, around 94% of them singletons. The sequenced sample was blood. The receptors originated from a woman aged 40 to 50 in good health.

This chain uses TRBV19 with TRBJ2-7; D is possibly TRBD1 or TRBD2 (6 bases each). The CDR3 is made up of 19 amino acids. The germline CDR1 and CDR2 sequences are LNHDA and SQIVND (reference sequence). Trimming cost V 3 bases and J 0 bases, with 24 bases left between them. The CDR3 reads CASSIHPGADSRGSYEQYF. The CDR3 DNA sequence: TGTGCCAGTAGTATCCATCCGGGGGCGGATTCAAGGGGCTCCTACGAGCAGTACTTC.

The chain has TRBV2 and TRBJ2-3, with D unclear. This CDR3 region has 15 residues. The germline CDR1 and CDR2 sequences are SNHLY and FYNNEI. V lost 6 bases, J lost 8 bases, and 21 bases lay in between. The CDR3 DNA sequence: TGTGCCAGCAGCTCTATCGACGCCTCCGGGCGTACGCAGTATTTT. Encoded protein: CASSSIDASGRTQYF.

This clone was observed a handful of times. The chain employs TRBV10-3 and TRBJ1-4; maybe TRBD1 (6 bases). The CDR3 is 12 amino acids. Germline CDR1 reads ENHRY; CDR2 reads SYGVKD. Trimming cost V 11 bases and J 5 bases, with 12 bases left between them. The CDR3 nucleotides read TGTGCCTCGGGTGGACAGAATGAAAAACTGTTTTTT. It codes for CASGGQNEKLFF.

CDR3 region: CASSLQSGGNQPQHF. The CDR3 bases are TGTGCCAGCAGTTTACAATCAGGGGGCAATCAGCCCCAGCATTTT. The J gene is TRBJ1-5, the V gene TRBV28; perhaps TRBD1 as D (6 bases). Germline CDR1 MDHEN, CDR2 SYDVKM. V shed 2 bases and J shed 2 bases, with 10 bases lying between them. This CDR3 comprises 15 residues.

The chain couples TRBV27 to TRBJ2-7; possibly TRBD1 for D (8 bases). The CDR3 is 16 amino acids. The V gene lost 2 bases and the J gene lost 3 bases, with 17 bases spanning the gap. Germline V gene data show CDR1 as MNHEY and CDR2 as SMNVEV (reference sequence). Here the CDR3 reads CASSLGEHRGGYEQYF. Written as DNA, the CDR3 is TGTGCCAGCAGTTTAGGAGAGCACAGGGGGGGCTACGAGCAGTACTTC.

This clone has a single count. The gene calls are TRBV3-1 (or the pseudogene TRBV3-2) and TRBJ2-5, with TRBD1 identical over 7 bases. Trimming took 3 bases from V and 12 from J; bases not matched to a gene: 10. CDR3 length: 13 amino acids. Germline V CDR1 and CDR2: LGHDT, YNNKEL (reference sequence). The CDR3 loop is CASSHRQGEPKYF. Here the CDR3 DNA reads TGTGCCAGCAGCCACAGACAGGGCGAACCCAAGTACTTC.

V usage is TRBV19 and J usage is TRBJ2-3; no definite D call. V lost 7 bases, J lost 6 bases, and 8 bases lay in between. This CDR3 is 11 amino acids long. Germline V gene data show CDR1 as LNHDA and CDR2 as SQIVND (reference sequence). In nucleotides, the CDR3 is TGTGCCAGTACTCGGGCGGATACGCAGTATTTT. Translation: CASTRADTQYF.

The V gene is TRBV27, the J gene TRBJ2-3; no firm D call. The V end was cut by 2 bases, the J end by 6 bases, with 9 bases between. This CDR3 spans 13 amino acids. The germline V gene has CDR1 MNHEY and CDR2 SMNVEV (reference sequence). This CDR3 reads CASSLVAYDTQYF. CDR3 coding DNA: TGTGCCAGCAGTTTAGTCGCATACGATACGCAGTATTTT.

Here the CDR3 reads CASSPTSGGAGPYEQYF. DNA of the CDR3: TGCGCCAGCAGCCCGACTAGCGGGGGGGCGGGACCCTACGAGCAGTACTTC. The chain has TRBV4-3 and TRBJ2-7, with TRBD2 matching over 14 bases. Germline V gene sequence: CDR1 LGHNA, CDR2 YSLEER. The CDR3 is 17 residues long. Trimming removed 4 bases from V and 2 bases from J; junction bases left unmatched: 7.